Listed below are T cell receptor beta chains from one sample, sequenced in a study of molecular identifiers for immune sequencing clone quantification. TCRdb ran MiXCR on the PCR reads and lists one entry per CDR3 protein. The sample has around 480,000 distinct CDR3 sequences; about 21% are singletons. Sequences were obtained from naive CD8+ T cells from blood, with Jurkat cell RNA spiked in. These TCRs come from a human donor in good health. Some libraries in this study had Jurkat cell RNA spiked in. The CDR3 runs from the conserved cysteine through the conserved F or W. D genes are given only for firm matches. Clone sizes are given selectively: once, few, many, or a class where the clone is expanded.

j_gene: TRBJ2-1; abundance: many; len: 13; v_gene: TRBV6-5; d_gene: -; CDR3nt: TGTGCCAGCAGTCGGACCTTTGGAAATGAGCAGTTCTTC; CDR3aa: CASSRTFGNEQFF
j_gene: TRBJ2-2; abundance: few; len: 15; v_gene: TRBV3-1; d_gene: -; CDR3nt: TGTGCCAGCAGCACCCCGGGACACATCACCGGGGAGCTGTTTTTT; CDR3aa: CASSTPGHITGELFF
j_gene: TRBJ2-5; abundance: many; len: 15; v_gene: TRBV25-1; d_gene: -; CDR3nt: TGTGCCAGCAGTGAATCCGGGACGCTATCGAAGACCCAGTACTTC; CDR3aa: CASSESGTLSKTQYF
j_gene: TRBJ1-1; abundance: -; len: 17; v_gene: TRBV7-9; d_gene: -; CDR3nt: TGTGCCAGCAGCTTGGGGCAGGGTTCCATCGTTGGCACTGAAGCTTTCTTT; CDR3aa: CASSLGQGSIVGTEAFF
j_gene: TRBJ1-4; abundance: many; len: 13; v_gene: TRBV4-2; d_gene: -; CDR3nt: TGTGCCAGCGCACCAGGGTATGACGAAAAACTGTTTTTT; CDR3aa: CASAPGYDEKLFF
j_gene: TRBJ1-1; abundance: many; len: 14; v_gene: TRBV6-5; d_gene: -; CDR3nt: TGTGCCAGCTCACTGGGTAATGGGAACACTGAAGCTTTCTTT; CDR3aa: CASSLGNGNTEAFF
j_gene: TRBJ1-1; abundance: many; len: 14; v_gene: TRBV7-9; d_gene: -; CDR3nt: TGTGCCAGCAGCTTTAAGGGGCAGAACACTGAAGCTTTCTTT; CDR3aa: CASSFKGQNTEAFF
j_gene: TRBJ2-2; abundance: many; len: 19; v_gene: TRBV29-1; d_gene: TRBD2; CDR3nt: TGCAGCGCCTACATAAAACCGGGACTAGCGGGAGTGCGGACCGGGGAGCTGTTTTTT; CDR3aa: CSAYIKPGLAGVRTGELFF
j_gene: TRBJ2-2; abundance: many; len: 14; v_gene: TRBV29-1; d_gene: -; CDR3nt: TGCAGCGTTGCGGAGACCCCGAACACCGGGGAGCTGTTTTTT; CDR3aa: CSVAETPNTGELFF
j_gene: TRBJ2-1; abundance: -; len: 15; v_gene: TRBV5-4; d_gene: TRBD2; CDR3nt: TGTGCCAGCAGCTCTAGCGGGGGGGGTTACAATGAGCAGTTCTTC; CDR3aa: CASSSSGGGYNEQFF
j_gene: TRBJ1-2; abundance: -; len: 17; v_gene: TRBV6-2/TRBV6-3; d_gene: -; CDR3nt: TGTGCCAGCAGTCCTATCCCGGGCCGAAGACTACTCTATGGCTACACCTTC; CDR3aa: CASSPIPGRRLLYGYTF
j_gene: TRBJ2-7; abundance: few; len: 19; v_gene: TRBV7-9; d_gene: TRBD2; CDR3nt: TGTGCCAGCAGCTTAGAGGGGGGCCCGATAGCGGGGCTCTACGCAGAGCAGTACTTC; CDR3aa: CASSLEGGPIAGLYAEQYF
j_gene: TRBJ1-5; abundance: many; len: 14; v_gene: TRBV12-3/TRBV12-4; d_gene: TRBD1; CDR3nt: TGTGCCACAAACTCAGGGGGGGGAAATCAGCCCCAGCATTTT; CDR3aa: CATNSGGGNQPQHF
j_gene: TRBJ2-5; abundance: -; len: 15; v_gene: TRBV5-4; d_gene: -; CDR3nt: TGTGCCAGCAGCCTATGGCAGGCCAGTCAAGAGACCCAGTACTTC; CDR3aa: CASSLWQASQETQYF
j_gene: TRBJ2-7; abundance: many; len: 13; v_gene: TRBV5-4; d_gene: -; CDR3nt: TGTGCCAGCAGCTCGGTACCCTCTTACGAGCAGTACTTC; CDR3aa: CASSSVPSYEQYF
j_gene: TRBJ2-1; abundance: -; len: 13; v_gene: TRBV6-1; d_gene: -; CDR3nt: TGTGCCAGCAGTTTACAGGGTACAAATGAGCAGTTCTTC; CDR3aa: CASSLQGTNEQFF
j_gene: TRBJ2-1; abundance: many; len: 16; v_gene: TRBV6-6; d_gene: TRBD2; CDR3nt: TGTGCCAGCAGTTATACTAGCGGGGGATATTACAATGAGCAGTTCTTC; CDR3aa: CASSYTSGGYYNEQFF
j_gene: TRBJ1-1; abundance: many; len: 14; v_gene: TRBV6-2/TRBV6-3; d_gene: TRBD1; CDR3nt: TGTGCCAGCACCTGGACAGGGAGTAACACTGAAGCTTTCTTT; CDR3aa: CASTWTGSNTEAFF
j_gene: TRBJ2-7; abundance: -; len: 15; v_gene: TRBV6-2/TRBV6-3; d_gene: TRBD1; CDR3nt: TGTGCCAGCAGAGAAGACAGGGGCAGATACTACGAGCAGTACTTC; CDR3aa: CASREDRGRYYEQYF
j_gene: TRBJ2-1; abundance: -; len: 14; v_gene: TRBV19; d_gene: -; CDR3nt: TGTGCCAGTAGTGCGGGGGCCGACGGGAATGAGCAGTTCTTC; CDR3aa: CASSAGADGNEQFF
j_gene: TRBJ2-7; abundance: few; len: 15; v_gene: TRBV27; d_gene: -; CDR3nt: TGTGCCAGCAGTTATTCAACAGGGCATACCTACGAGCAGTACTTC; CDR3aa: CASSYSTGHTYEQYF
j_gene: TRBJ2-7; abundance: many; len: 13; v_gene: TRBV27; d_gene: TRBD1; CDR3nt: TGTGCCAGCAGTTCCGGGACAGGGGACGAGCAGTACTTC; CDR3aa: CASSSGTGDEQYF
j_gene: TRBJ2-1; abundance: -; len: 18; v_gene: TRBV6-5; d_gene: TRBD2; CDR3nt: TGTGCCAGCAGTTACTCGACTAGCCGGGTGGGTTCCTACAATGAGCAGTTCTTC; CDR3aa: CASSYSTSRVGSYNEQFF
j_gene: TRBJ2-1; abundance: -; len: 16; v_gene: TRBV12-3/TRBV12-4; d_gene: TRBD1; CDR3nt: TGTGCCAGCAGTCCCGGACAGGGGGCAACGTACAATGAGCAGTTCTTC; CDR3aa: CASSPGQGATYNEQFF
j_gene: TRBJ1-5; abundance: few; len: 15; v_gene: TRBV19; d_gene: -; CDR3nt: TGTGCCAGTAGTAGGGCAGGGAGTTCCAATCAGCCCCAGCATTTT; CDR3aa: CASSRAGSSNQPQHF
j_gene: TRBJ1-4; abundance: many; len: 14; v_gene: TRBV7-2; d_gene: -; CDR3nt: TGTGCCAGCAGCTCGAGGGGAGAAAATGAAAAACTGTTTTTT; CDR3aa: CASSSRGENEKLFF
j_gene: TRBJ1-1; abundance: many; len: 13; v_gene: TRBV5-1; d_gene: -; CDR3nt: TGCGCCAGCAGCTTGCAGGGTTACACTGAAGCTTTCTTT; CDR3aa: CASSLQGYTEAFF
j_gene: TRBJ1-1; abundance: many; len: 14; v_gene: TRBV29-1; d_gene: -; CDR3nt: TGCAGCGTTGAAGAATGGGGACAGAACACTGAAGCTTTCTTT; CDR3aa: CSVEEWGQNTEAFF
j_gene: TRBJ2-2; abundance: few; len: 16; v_gene: TRBV3-1; d_gene: TRBD2; CDR3nt: TGTGCCAGCAGCCAAGTAGGAGCGGGACCCACCGGGGAGCTGTTTTTT; CDR3aa: CASSQVGAGPTGELFF
j_gene: TRBJ2-6; abundance: -; len: 14; v_gene: TRBV4-3; d_gene: -; CDR3nt: TGCGCCAGCAGCCAAGGGTCTGGGGCCAACGTCCCGACTTTC; CDR3aa: CASSQGSGANVPTF
j_gene: TRBJ2-2; abundance: many; len: 15; v_gene: TRBV13; d_gene: TRBD2; CDR3nt: TGTGCCAGCAGCCTGCGACTAGCTAACACCGGGGAGCTGTTTTTT; CDR3aa: CASSLRLANTGELFF
j_gene: TRBJ2-4; abundance: -; len: 15; v_gene: TRBV12-3/TRBV12-4; d_gene: -; CDR3nt: TGTGCCAGCAGTTTAGCCCCGCGGTCCAAAAACATTCAGTACTTC; CDR3aa: CASSLAPRSKNIQYF
j_gene: TRBJ2-7; abundance: many; len: 13; v_gene: TRBV4-3; d_gene: -; CDR3nt: TGCGCCAGCAGCCCCGGCCGGAACTACGAGCAGTACTTC; CDR3aa: CASSPGRNYEQYF
j_gene: TRBJ1-4; abundance: -; len: 14; v_gene: TRBV7-9; d_gene: -; CDR3nt: TGTGCCAGCAGCTCGGCCTTGGTGGGTGAAAAACTGTTTTTT; CDR3aa: CASSSALVGEKLFF
j_gene: TRBJ2-7; abundance: -; len: 13; v_gene: TRBV7-2; d_gene: -; CDR3nt: TGTGCCAGCGGGGGAGGATGGGGTTGCGAGCAGTACTTC; CDR3aa: CASGGGWGCEQYF
j_gene: TRBJ1-1; abundance: many; len: 11; v_gene: TRBV6-6; d_gene: -; CDR3nt: TGTGCCAGCAGTTTCCGGGCTGAAGCTTTCTTT; CDR3aa: CASSFRAEAFF
j_gene: TRBJ1-4; abundance: many; len: 15; v_gene: TRBV5-1; d_gene: TRBD1; CDR3nt: TGCGCCAGCAGCTCGCTGACAGGGATGAATGAAAAACTGTTTTTT; CDR3aa: CASSSLTGMNEKLFF
j_gene: TRBJ2-1; abundance: few; len: 16; v_gene: TRBV12-3/TRBV12-4; d_gene: -; CDR3nt: TGTGCCAGCAGTCCCGGGGCCCGTATCGATGAGAATGAGCAGTTCTTC; CDR3aa: CASSPGARIDENEQFF
j_gene: TRBJ2-1; abundance: -; len: 14; v_gene: TRBV4-3; d_gene: -; CDR3nt: TGCGCCAGCAGCCAAGGTGTCGGCACGGGTGAGCAGTTCTTC; CDR3aa: CASSQGVGTGEQFF
j_gene: TRBJ2-7; abundance: many; len: 14; v_gene: TRBV5-1; d_gene: -; CDR3nt: TGCGCCAGCAGCCCCGGAGACGGCCCCTACGAGCAGTACTTC; CDR3aa: CASSPGDGPYEQYF
j_gene: TRBJ1-5; abundance: few; len: 15; v_gene: TRBV12-3/TRBV12-4; d_gene: TRBD1; CDR3nt: TGTGCCAGCAGTTTTCGGGACAGCCCCCTTTTGGCCCAGCATTTT; CDR3aa: CASSFRDSPLLAQHF
j_gene: TRBJ2-2; abundance: few; len: 16; v_gene: TRBV11-2; d_gene: TRBD2; CDR3nt: TGTGCCAGCACCACCTCTAGTAGCGGGAGTGTCGGGGAGCTGTTTTTT; CDR3aa: CASTTSSSGSVGELFF
j_gene: TRBJ1-5; abundance: many; len: 15; v_gene: TRBV12-3/TRBV12-4; d_gene: -; CDR3nt: TGTGCCAGCAGTTTACGTGGGCAGGTATATCAGCCCCAGCATTTT; CDR3aa: CASSLRGQVYQPQHF
j_gene: TRBJ2-7; abundance: -; len: 15; v_gene: TRBV20-1; d_gene: -; CDR3nt: TGCAGTGCTAGAGATAGTAGGGGGAGAGTCCACGGGCAGTACTTC; CDR3aa: CSARDSRGRVHGQYF
j_gene: TRBJ2-5; abundance: many; len: 14; v_gene: TRBV4-3; d_gene: -; CDR3nt: TGCGCCAGCAGCCAAGACCGGGGAAAAGAGACCCAGTACTTC; CDR3aa: CASSQDRGKETQYF
j_gene: TRBJ1-1; abundance: -; len: 14; v_gene: TRBV7-9; d_gene: -; CDR3nt: TGTGCCATCCCAGGAGTGCAGAAGAACACTGAAGCTTTCTTT; CDR3aa: CAIPGVQKNTEAFF